This paragraph covers one T cell receptor (beta chain) sequence. This clonotype has just one count. Its antigen is unknown. Base-call qualities are not available, and no considerably larger clone is one nucleotide away. Weak support is all one read offers. The sample comes from a study of CD8 T cells in Susac syndrome (dated by TCRdb to the late 2010s). As for the study more broadly: Of the Susac syndrome patients who were sequenced, over five had clinically active disease and 8 or 9 were in clinical remission. Susac syndrome patients were therapy-naive, on corticosteroids (some also receiving IVIg), or on IVIg alone at blood withdrawal. Repertoire sequencing was used to test whether CD8+ T cell activation and differentiation in Susac syndrome was antigen driven. What the study reported, not specific to this receptor: The TCR sequencing and HLA analysis was acknowledged to have included a relatively small number of individuals. No clonal expansion was detected in the CD4+ T cell repertoire of Susac syndrome patients.

RNA was extracted using the RNeasy kit, and roughly 0.45 to 1 ug of the RNA was reverse transcribed with random hexamers. TCR beta CDR3 regions were amplified with the immunoSEQ multiplex PCR assay covering 54 Vbeta and 13 Jbeta segments. Bias from PCR amplification was corrected by using a synthetic template baseline for primer optimization and for computational correction. On the study's bioinformatics: Reads were annotated to V, D and J genes per IMGT and analyzed with immunoSEQ Analyzer, keeping only productive sequences. To calculate clonality, Shannon entropy was normalized by log2 of the number of productive unique sequences and then subtracted from one. Public and private clones were assessed among the 100 most prevalent clones of each patient and control. Clones were defined as Susac-specific when absent from the healthy and MS cohorts, from fewer than 1,300 published viral clones and from other ImmuneACCESS disease sequences. The public reads were quality trimmed at Q25 with fastp and then assembled into clones with MiXCR by TCRdb, keeping productive beta chains. A single entry per CDR3 protein holds the most common genes and DNA from its merged rows. Here the V and J calls rest on TCRdb's processing, not on the authors' analysis. The sample table records 210,000 or so distinct CDR3 sequences; roughly 93% of these occur just once. The top ten clones comprise around 0.15% of the sample.

Peripheral blood CD8+ and CD4+ T cells from healthy donors, Susac syndrome patients and multiple sclerosis patients were profiled using high-throughput TCR beta sequencing. The Susac syndrome patients fulfilled recently defined diagnostic criteria for definite or probable disease. Bulk CD8+ and CD4+ T cells were purified by magnetic negative isolation, whereas CD8+ TEMRA cells were enriched by FACS. Blood was collected in EDTA tubes and processed within 24 hours, with PBMCs isolated through density gradient centrifugation. PBMCs destined for TCR sequencing were cryopreserved in liquid nitrogen and later thawed in a 37 °C water bath. Purity of sorted or isolated CD4+, CD8+ and CD8+ TEMRA cells was at least 90%. The sequence came from a human donor with Susac syndrome. The sample comprised CD4+ T cells from PBMCs.

At the DNA level, the sequence is TGCAGCGTTAAGACAGGCGGCTACACCTTC. This translates into CSVKTGGYTF. The receptor chain draws on TRBV29-1 and TRBJ1-2; the D gene is perhaps TRBD1, from 6 matching bases. The CDR3, from cysteine to phenylalanine, totals 10 residues. Just CDR3 DNA is preserved here, 30 bases in frame from base 1. CDR1 and CDR2 are read off the germline V gene as SQVTM and ANQGSEA. V gives up 5 bases and J gives up 8 bases, and the segment between their germline ends measures 9 bases.